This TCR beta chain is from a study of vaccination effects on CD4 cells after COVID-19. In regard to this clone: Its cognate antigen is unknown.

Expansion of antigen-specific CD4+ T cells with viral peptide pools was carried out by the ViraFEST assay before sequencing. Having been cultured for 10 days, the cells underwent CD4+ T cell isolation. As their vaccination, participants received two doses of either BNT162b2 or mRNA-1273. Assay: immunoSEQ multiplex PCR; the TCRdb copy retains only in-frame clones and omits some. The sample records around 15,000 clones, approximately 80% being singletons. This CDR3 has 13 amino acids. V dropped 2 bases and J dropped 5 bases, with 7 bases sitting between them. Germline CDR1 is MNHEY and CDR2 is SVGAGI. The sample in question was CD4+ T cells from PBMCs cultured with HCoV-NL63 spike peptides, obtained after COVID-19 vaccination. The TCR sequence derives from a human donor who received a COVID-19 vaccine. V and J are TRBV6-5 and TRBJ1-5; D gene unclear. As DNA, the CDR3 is TGTGCCAGCAGTTACAGGGAGGATCAGCCCCAGCATTTT. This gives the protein CASSYREDQPQHF.